This entry lists 17 T cell receptor beta chains sequenced from one sample in a study of cytomegalovirus exposure and HLA in healthy donors (dated by TCRdb to 2015 to 2018). The library was built by means of the immunoSEQ multiplex PCR assay. As stored in TCRdb, this immuneACCESS dataset retains in-frame rearrangements with V and J assigned. A fraction of the clones does not appear; measured against another copy, unresolved V genes explain less than half of the discrepancy, and the remainder lacks a known reason. Recorded for this sample are a few hundred thousand clones; 90% of them occurred a single time. 0.3% to 0.4% of the sample comes from the top ten. Sequencing was performed on PBMCs. These receptors originate from a woman aged 18-29 years in good health and CMV-seronegative.

This CDR3 reads CASSYEEGFTEAFF. In nucleotides, the CDR3 is TGTGCCAGCAGTTACGAAGAGGGTTTTACTGAAGCTTTCTTT. The chain carries TRBV6-5 and TRBJ1-1; D unresolved. The ends were cut back, 2 bases at V and 5 bases at J, with 12 bases in the middle. CDR1 MNHEY and CDR2 SVGAGI come from the germline V gene. The CDR3 contains 14 residues.

With regard to this clone: Other DNA sequences in this specimen translate into the identical CDR3. The chain recombines TRBV27 with TRBJ2-3, with TRBD2 identical over 9 bases. The CDR3 contains 15 residues. Germline trimming cut 1 base from V and 1 base from J; bases unmatched to any gene: 0. CDR1 is MNHEY, CDR2 SMNVEV, per germline (reference sequence). The CDR3 nucleotides are TGTGCCAGCAGTTTATTAGCGGGGGGCACAGATACGCAGTATTTT. The encoded protein is CASSLLAGGTDTQYF.

This chain connects TRBV18 to TRBJ1-6, with a possible D match to TRBD1 (5 bases). The CDR3 is made up of 15 amino acids. CDR1 is KGHSH and CDR2 is LQKENI in the germline V gene. The V and J ends lost 1 base and 7 bases respectively, with 11 bases between them. The CDR3 spells CASSPRWGENSPLHF. In nucleotides, the CDR3 is TGTGCCAGCTCACCACGCTGGGGGGAAAATTCACCCCTCCACTTT.

This clone was seen more than once but under ten times. An end of the junction does not agree with germline; a read error may underlie this. J is TRBJ1-2 and V is TRBV20-1; D is uncertain. The CDR3 is 11 amino acids. Germline CDR1 reads DFQATT; CDR2 reads SNEGSKA (reference sequence). CDR3 nucleotide sequence: TGCAGTGCTAGAGATAACAGCCTCACCCCCTTC. This encodes CSARDNSLTPF.

In regard to this clone: The same CDR3 arises from other DNA sequences in this sample as well. This chain connects TRBV5-1 to TRBJ1-5; 10 nucleotides align to TRBD1. With 0 bases clipped from V and 4 bases from J, the junction kept 1 base outside the gene matches. CDR3 size: 15 residues. The V gene's germline CDR1 is SGHRS and CDR2 YFSETQ. CDR3 DNA sequence: TGCGCCAGCAGCTTGGAGGGACAGGGGAATCAGCCCCAGCATTTT. Translating gives CASSLEGQGNQPQHF. The complete variable domain, with remaining parts taken from reference TRBV5-1 and TRBJ1-5, reads KAGVTQTPRYLIKTRGQQVTLSCSPISGHRSVSWYQQTPGQGLQFLFEYFSETQRNKGNFPGRFSGRQFSNSRSEMNVSTLELGDSALYLCASSLEGQGNQPQHFGDGTRLSIL.

The V call is TRBV6-1, the J call TRBJ1-3, with D uncertain. There are 15 residues in the CDR3. Germline CDR1 is MNHNS and CDR2 is SASEGT. V shed 0 bases and J shed 1 base, with 7 bases lying between them. CDR3 sequence: CASSEAWASGNTIYF. Written as DNA, the CDR3 is TGTGCCAGCAGTGAAGCGTGGGCTTCTGGAAACACCATATATTTT.

This clone was detected only once. The chain joins TRBV19 to TRBJ1-6; TRBD1 might be the D (5 bases). With 7 bases removed from V and 13 bases from J, the gap between germline ends came to 14 bases. This CDR3 spans 12 amino acids. From germline, CDR1 is LNHDA and CDR2 SQIVND (reference sequence). CDR3 sequence reads: CASMAQASPLHF. CDR3 sequence (DNA): TGTGCCAGTATGGCACAGGCCTCTCCCCTCCACTTT. Together with reference TRBV19 and TRBJ1-6, the CDR3 gives the full variable domain: DGGITQSPKYLFRKEGQNVTLSCEQNLNHDAMYWYRQDPGQGLRLIYYSQIVNDFQKGDIAEGYSVSREKKESFPLTVTSAQKNPTAFYLCASMAQASPLHFGNGTRLTVT.

V gene TRBV6-1 combines with J gene TRBJ2-1; a possible D gene is TRBD2 (7 bases). Trimming left V 8 bases short and J 4 bases short, with 15 bases between. CDR1 is MNHNS, CDR2 SASEGT, per germline. This CDR3 comprises 14 residues. CDR3 region: CASAASGQYNEQFF. The CDR3 coding sequence is TGTGCCAGCGCGGCTAGCGGACAGTACAATGAGCAGTTCTTC.

Only one count was recorded for this clone. The chain joins TRBV5-1 to TRBJ2-5; 7 nucleotides agree with TRBD1. With V trimmed by 0 bases and J by 2 bases, 7 bases remained unmatched. The CDR3 is 16 residues long. Germline values: CDR1 SGHRS, CDR2 YFSETQ. DNA for the CDR3: TGCGCCAGCAGCTTGGTGCAGGGGGTCGGGCAAGAGACCCAGTACTTC. Translating gives CASSLVQGVGQETQYF.

This clone appeared once. The chain couples TRBV4-1 to TRBJ2-1, with D possibly being TRBD2 (6 bases). Germline CDR1 MGHRA, CDR2 YSYEKL. The CDR3 length is 11 residues. Trimming removed 6 bases at V and 9 bases at J, with 9 bases between. The CDR3 DNA reads as TGCGCCAGCAGGGGGACTTTTGAGCAGTTCTTC. Encoded protein: CASRGTFEQFF.

The V call is TRBV2, the J call TRBJ1-5; D may be TRBD1 (5 bases). Looked up from germline, CDR1 is SNHLY and CDR2 is FYNNEI. There are 14 residues in the CDR3. Trimming stripped 1 base from V and 3 bases from J, with 7 bases between. The CDR3 here is CASSEEGFNQPQHF. CDR3 DNA: TGTGCCAGCAGTGAAGAGGGGTTCAATCAGCCCCAGCATTTT.

V and J are TRBV28 and TRBJ2-7; 10 bases match TRBD2. Germline CDR1 reads MDHEN; CDR2 reads SYDVKM. The CDR3 loop spans 15 amino acids. The junction had 4 bases not matched to a gene; V was cut back by 4 bases and J by 1 base. The CDR3 is CASSSPAGGSYEQYF. For the CDR3, the DNA is TGTGCCAGCAGTTCCCCAGCGGGGGGGTCCTACGAGCAGTACTTC.

The chain carries TRBV7-9 and TRBJ2-5, with D tentatively TRBD2 (5 bases). From germline, CDR1 is SEHNR and CDR2 FQNEAQ (reference sequence). The V end lost 2 bases, the J end lost 5 bases, and 24 bases lay between the germline ends. The CDR3 has 18 residues. The DNA for the CDR3 is TGTGCCAGCAGCTTAACTACGCTTCGGGGAAACGTTTTGGAGACCCAGTACTTC. It yields the protein CASSLTTLRGNVLETQYF.

The chain is built from TRBV5-1 and TRBJ2-5; 7 bases map to TRBD2. CDR1 is SGHRS, CDR2 YFSETQ, per germline. The length of the CDR3 is 13 residues. V gave up 4 bases and J gave up 5 bases; unmatched junction bases: 5. CDR3 residues: CASSDQGGETQYF. Written as DNA, the CDR3 is TGCGCCAGCAGCGACCAGGGAGGGGAGACCCAGTACTTC.

This chain links TRBV28 with TRBJ2-7, with D maybe TRBD2 (7 bases). Trimming removed 3 bases from V and 5 bases from J, with 20 bases in between. The CDR3 totals 16 residues. Germline-derived CDR1 and CDR2 are MDHEN and SYDVKM. CDR3 DNA: TGTGCCAGCAGTTTGGAGGGACACACCGGGGGGCACGAGCAGTACTTC. Translation gives CASSLEGHTGGHEQYF.

This chain uses TRBV27 with TRBJ1-1; no clear D gene. Germline loops: CDR1 MNHEY, CDR2 SMNVEV (reference sequence). CDR3 size: 14 residues. Trimming removed 2 bases from V and 3 bases from J, with 10 bases in between. The CDR3 region is CASSLTGVDTEAFF. The CDR3 DNA reads as TGTGCCAGCAGTTTAACCGGGGTGGACACTGAAGCTTTCTTT.

This clone has more than one count but fewer than ten. This rearrangement joins TRBV28 to TRBJ1-2; D is ambiguous. The germline V gene has CDR1 MDHEN and CDR2 SYDVKM. The ends were cut back, 7 bases at V and 6 bases at J, with 12 bases in the middle. This CDR3 is built from 12 residues. CDR3 nucleotide sequence: TGTGCCAGCACTTATCGAGCGAATGGCTACACCTTC. Its translation is CASTYRANGYTF.